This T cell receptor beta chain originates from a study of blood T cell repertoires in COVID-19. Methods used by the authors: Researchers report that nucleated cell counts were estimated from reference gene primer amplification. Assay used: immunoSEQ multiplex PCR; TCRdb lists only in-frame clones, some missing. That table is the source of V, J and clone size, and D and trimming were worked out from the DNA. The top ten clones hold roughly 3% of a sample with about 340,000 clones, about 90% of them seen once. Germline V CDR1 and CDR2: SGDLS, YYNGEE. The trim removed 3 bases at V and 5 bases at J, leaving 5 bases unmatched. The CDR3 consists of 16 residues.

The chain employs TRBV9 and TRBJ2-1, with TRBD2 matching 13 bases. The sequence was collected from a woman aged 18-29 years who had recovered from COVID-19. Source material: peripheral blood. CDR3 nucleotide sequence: TGTGCCAGCAGCGCCAGACTAGCGGGAGGCAACAATGAGCAGTTCTTC. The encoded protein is CASSARLAGGNNEQFF.